This passage covers 13 T cell receptor beta chains from one sample sequenced in a study of liver allograft versus peripheral blood T cells. Overall study: Comparing T cell receptor repertoires in transplanted livers with those in recipients' peripheral blood was part of the design.

From the reads, TCRdb called clonotypes with MiXCR, one entry per CDR3 protein. The sample records around 4,000 distinct CDR3 sequences, approximately 15% being singletons. The receptor set was obtained from a human patient who had a liver transplant. Some T cells may trace back to the graft donor.

The chain has TRBV2 and TRBJ1-2, with a weak D call TRBD1 (5 bases). Trimming took 4 bases from V and 7 from J, leaving 13 bases between them. Germline values: CDR1 SNHLY, CDR2 FYNNEI. The CDR3 is 13 residues long. The CDR3 coding sequence is TGTGCCAGCAGTGGGGGGGACGGAGGTGGCTACACCTTC. Translation: CASSGGDGGGYTF.

The rearrangement joins TRBV9 to TRBJ1-3; no clear D. V lost 0 bases and J 5 bases, leaving 0 bases between the germline ends. CDR3 length equals 11 residues. Germline V gene sequence: CDR1 SGDLS, CDR2 YYNGEE. The DNA of the CDR3 is TGTGCCAGCAGCGTAGGAAACACCATATATTTT. Amino acids: CASSVGNTIYF.

This clonotype is labeled medium-sized. The rearrangement joins TRBV19 to TRBJ1-2; the D gene is possibly TRBD1 (6 bases). This CDR3 spans 15 amino acids. The germline V gene has CDR1 LNHDA and CDR2 SQIVND (reference sequence). Trimming took 5 bases from V and 4 from J, leaving 17 bases between them. In nucleotides, the CDR3 is TGTGCCAGTAGTCTACAGGGAGGAGAGGGCTATGGCTACACCTTC. Amino acid sequence: CASSLQGGEGYGYTF.

By sample fraction, this clonotype is medium-sized. This chain connects TRBV7-2 to TRBJ1-1; 7 nucleotides align to TRBD1. Trimming took 4 bases from V and 1 from J; bases not matched to a gene: 9. Germline V gives CDR1 SGHTA, CDR2 FQGNSA. This CDR3 has 16 residues. This CDR3 is CASSSTGAGANTEAFF. The CDR3 DNA sequence: TGTGCCAGCAGCTCCACAGGGGCAGGGGCGAACACTGAAGCTTTCTTT.

The rearrangement joins TRBV18 to TRBJ1-5; D perhaps matches TRBD1 (5 bases). The CDR3 loop spans 16 amino acids. Trimming stripped 8 bases from V and 0 bases from J, with 17 bases between. Looked up from germline, CDR1 is KGHSH and CDR2 is LQKENI. Here the CDR3 DNA reads TGTGCCAGCAGCATCGGACACCTCTCTAGCAATCAGCCCCAGCATTTT. It encodes CASSIGHLSSNQPQHF.

In this sample, this clonotype turned up a few times. The CDR3: CASLQGAGETQYF. CDR3 sequence (DNA): TGTGCCAGCTTACAGGGGGCTGGGGAGACCCAGTACTTC. This chain connects TRBV6-6 to TRBJ2-5; TRBD1 matches 9 bases. This CDR3 comprises 13 residues. The V gene's germline CDR1 is MNHNY and CDR2 SVGAGI (reference sequence). The trim removed 8 bases at V and 5 bases at J, leaving 6 bases unmatched.

This clonotype was counted once. A read error may explain this, as a much larger clone is one base away. This chain joins TRBV7-2 and TRBJ1-1; D is unclear. CDR3 size: 11 residues. Trimming stripped 10 bases from V and 7 bases from J, with 13 bases between. CDR1 and CDR2 from the germline V gene are SGHTA and FQGNSA. CDR3 residues: CANRSSLEAFF. The CDR3 coding sequence is TGTGCCAACAGATCCAGCCTTGAAGCTTTCTTT.

By frequency in the sample, this clonotype is medium-sized. Written as DNA, the CDR3 is TGTGCCAGCAGCGCAGACTCGTTGGGGGGCTACACCTTC. The encoded protein is CASSADSLGGYTF. The gene calls are TRBV9 and TRBJ1-2; D not certain. CDR3 size: 13 residues. Between the trimmed V and J ends, which lost 3 bases and 8 bases, there was a span of 14 bases. Per germline, CDR1 SGDLS and CDR2 YYNGEE. The whole variable domain, filled in from reference TRBV9 and TRBJ1-2, reads DSGVTQTPKHLITATGQRVTLRCSPRSGDLSVYWYQQSLDQGLQFLIQYYNGEERAKGNILERFSAQQFPDLHSELNLSSLELGDSALYFCASSADSLGGYTFGSGTRLTVV.

This clonotype is categorized as medium-sized. J is TRBJ1-5 and V is TRBV18, with TRBD1 identical over 7 bases. The trim removed 6 bases at V and 0 bases at J, leaving 8 bases unmatched. CDR3 length: 16 residues. Germline CDR1 and CDR2: KGHSH and LQKENI. The CDR3 DNA reads as TGTGCCAGCTCTCTTGACAGGGCAGATAGCAATCAGCCCCAGCATTTT. Its translation: CASSLDRADSNQPQHF.

Ten or more counts support this clonotype. J is TRBJ1-3 and V is TRBV11-3, with D unresolved. Trimming stripped 3 bases from V and 0 bases from J, with 9 bases between. Looked up from germline, CDR1 is SGHNT and CDR2 is YENEEA. The CDR3 is 15 amino acids. CDR3 coding DNA: TGTGCCAGCAGCTTGGACGGTAACTCTGGAAACACCATATATTTT. Its protein is CASSLDGNSGNTIYF.

There are a few counts of this clonotype. The chain joins TRBV7-9 to TRBJ2-5; D uncertain. Germline V CDR1 and CDR2: SEHNR, FQNEAQ (reference sequence). CDR3 length: 14 amino acids. V lost 1 base and J lost 2, with 8 bases in between. This CDR3 is CASSLGSPQETQYF. The CDR3 nucleotides are TGTGCCAGCAGCTTAGGCTCACCTCAAGAGACCCAGTACTTC. Variable domain in full (rest from reference TRBV7-9 and TRBJ2-5): DTGVSQNPRHKITKRGQNVTFRCDPISEHNRLYWYRQTLGQGPEFLTYFQNEAQLEKSRLLSDRFSAERPKGSFSTLEIQRTEQGDSAMYLCASSLGSPQETQYFGPGTRLLVL.

In its sample, this clonotype ranks as medium-sized. The genes are TRBV6-6 and TRBJ1-2, with TRBD1 identical over 8 bases. Germline V CDR1 and CDR2: MNHNY, SVGAGI (reference sequence). Trimming removed 6 bases from V and 8 bases from J; junction bases left unmatched: 5. The CDR3 has 12 amino acids. The CDR3 here is CASSQQGDGYTF. The DNA for the CDR3 is TGTGCCAGCAGCCAACAGGGGGACGGCTACACCTTC.

This clonotype was observed once. The chain joins TRBV13 to TRBJ1-2; 11 nucleotides line up with TRBD1. Germline CDR1 is PRHDT and CDR2 is FYEKMQ (reference sequence). After removal of 1 base from V and 6 bases from J, the junction contained 4 bases not matched to a gene. The CDR3 is made up of 15 amino acids. CDR3 sequence reads: CASSLARTGGNGYTF. As DNA, the CDR3 is TGTGCCAGCAGCTTAGCACGGACAGGGGGCAATGGCTACACCTTC.